This is a list of T cell receptor beta chains from one sample in a study of blood T cell repertoires in COVID-19. Produced via immunoSEQ multiplex PCR; TCRdb's table is partial and in-frame only. This table has approximately 190,000 clones, 84% appearing once. The sample consisted of peripheral blood. The receptors were gathered from a human donor in a cohort sampled during active COVID-19. Both conserved end residues are part of each CDR3. Fields, in order: V gene, J gene, clone size, D gene, CDR3 protein, CDR3 DNA. A D gene is named only where the DNA matches it firmly. Clone size is shown for a subset of rows, as once, few, many or a class of expanded clone.

v_gene: TRBV6-5
j_gene: TRBJ2-1
abundance: NA
d_gene: TRBD2
CDR3aa: CASSYSGRGDYNEQFF
CDR3nt: TGTGCCAGCAGTTACTCGGGGCGGGGGGACTACAATGAGCAGTTCTTC

v_gene: TRBV27
j_gene: TRBJ2-5
abundance: NA
d_gene: NA
CDR3aa: CASSSSWARETQYF
CDR3nt: TGTGCCAGCAGTTCTTCATGGGCCAGAGAGACCCAGTACTTC

v_gene: TRBV10-3
j_gene: TRBJ2-2
abundance: NA
d_gene: NA
CDR3aa: CAISEPGPANTGELFF
CDR3nt: TGTGCCATCAGTGAGCCTGGGCCCGCAAACACCGGGGAGCTGTTTTTT

v_gene: TRBV25-1
j_gene: TRBJ2-1
abundance: NA
d_gene: TRBD2
CDR3aa: CASSGGLADYNEQFF
CDR3nt: TGTGCCAGCAGTGGGGGACTAGCCGACTACAATGAGCAGTTCTTC

v_gene: TRBV3-1/TRBV3-2
j_gene: TRBJ1-1
abundance: few
d_gene: NA
CDR3aa: CASSQALRIQAFF
CDR3nt: TGTGCCAGCAGCCAAGCTCTCAGGATCCAAGCTTTCTTT

v_gene: TRBV6-5
j_gene: TRBJ1-1
abundance: NA
d_gene: NA
CDR3aa: CASSPMTANTEAFF
CDR3nt: TGTGCCAGCAGCCCAATGACAGCGAACACTGAAGCTTTCTTT

v_gene: TRBV5-8
j_gene: TRBJ1-1
abundance: few
d_gene: TRBD1
CDR3aa: CASSLGTGYTEAFF
CDR3nt: TGTGCCAGCAGCTTGGGGACAGGGTACACTGAAGCTTTCTTT

v_gene: TRBV7-8
j_gene: TRBJ2-2
abundance: NA
d_gene: TRBD1
CDR3aa: CASSLGVLGQGATGELFF
CDR3nt: TGTGCCAGCAGCTTAGGGGTTTTGGGACAGGGGGCCACCGGGGAGCTGTTTTTT

v_gene: TRBV28
j_gene: TRBJ2-5
abundance: NA
d_gene: NA
CDR3aa: CASRLGPGETQYF
CDR3nt: TGTGCCAGCAGGTTAGGCCCAGGGGAGACCCAGTACTTC

v_gene: TRBV2
j_gene: TRBJ1-5
abundance: NA
d_gene: NA
CDR3aa: CASSEREDSNQPQHF
CDR3nt: TGTGCCAGCAGTGAGAGGGAGGATAGCAATCAGCCCCAGCATTTT

v_gene: TRBV7-2
j_gene: TRBJ1-4
abundance: NA
d_gene: TRBD1
CDR3aa: CASSLGSGTGGKEKLFF
CDR3nt: TGTGCCAGCAGCTTAGGGTCGGGGACAGGGGGAAAGGAAAAACTGTTTTTT

v_gene: TRBV2
j_gene: TRBJ1-1
abundance: NA
d_gene: TRBD1
CDR3aa: CASSVPGQPEAFF
CDR3nt: TGTGCCAGCAGTGTCCCGGGACAGCCTGAAGCTTTCTTT

v_gene: TRBV19
j_gene: TRBJ2-2
abundance: NA
d_gene: NA
CDR3aa: CASSIENSGELFF
CDR3nt: TGTGCCAGTAGTATAGAAAACAGCGGGGAGCTGTTTTTT

v_gene: TRBV6-1
j_gene: TRBJ1-2
abundance: NA
d_gene: NA
CDR3aa: CASSEQGWDGYTF
CDR3nt: TGTGCCAGCAGTGAACAGGGATGGGATGGCTACACCTTC

v_gene: TRBV9
j_gene: TRBJ1-3
abundance: NA
d_gene: NA
CDR3aa: CASSPGGNTIYF
CDR3nt: TGTGCCAGCAGCCCCGGTGGAAACACCATATATTTT

v_gene: TRBV3-1/TRBV3-2
j_gene: TRBJ2-4
abundance: NA
d_gene: TRBD1
CDR3aa: CASSQGFGTGDIQYF
CDR3nt: TGTGCCAGCAGCCAAGGCTTTGGGACAGGGGACATTCAGTACTTC

v_gene: TRBV12-2
j_gene: TRBJ2-7
abundance: few
d_gene: NA
CDR3aa: CASEQGLSYEQYF
CDR3nt: TGTGCAAGCGAACAGGGATTATCCTACGAGCAGTACTTC

v_gene: TRBV6-5
j_gene: TRBJ2-1
abundance: NA
d_gene: NA
CDR3aa: CASSYSGTAQQFF
CDR3nt: TGTGCCAGCAGTTACTCTGGAACAGCTCAGCAGTTCTTC

v_gene: TRBV7-7
j_gene: TRBJ2-1
abundance: NA
d_gene: TRBD1
CDR3aa: CASSLGGTGGHEQFF
CDR3nt: TGTGCCAGCAGCTTAGGGGGGACAGGGGGTCACGAGCAGTTCTTC

v_gene: TRBV19
j_gene: TRBJ1-5
abundance: NA
d_gene: NA
CDR3aa: CASSIGARGGPQHF
CDR3nt: TGTGCCAGTAGTATAGGCGCTAGGGGGGGGCCCCAGCATTTT

v_gene: TRBV3-1/TRBV3-2
j_gene: TRBJ2-3
abundance: NA
d_gene: NA
CDR3aa: CASSPPIPTYIPTDTQYF
CDR3nt: TGTGCCAGCAGCCCCCCGATTCCGACATATATACCCACAGATACGCAGTATTTT

v_gene: TRBV3-1/TRBV3-2
j_gene: TRBJ2-5
abundance: NA
d_gene: TRBD2
CDR3aa: CASRLAGGLQETQYF
CDR3nt: TGTGCCAGTAGACTAGCGGGAGGGCTACAAGAGACCCAGTACTTC

v_gene: TRBV2
j_gene: TRBJ2-3
abundance: NA
d_gene: NA
CDR3aa: CASTQPGGLDTQYF
CDR3nt: TGTGCCAGCACTCAACCGGGCGGGCTAGATACGCAGTATTTT

v_gene: TRBV28
j_gene: TRBJ1-2
abundance: NA
d_gene: TRBD1
CDR3aa: CASISRDRGFIHGYTF
CDR3nt: TGTGCCAGCATCTCCCGGGACAGGGGGTTTATTCATGGCTACACCTTC

v_gene: TRBV12-3/TRBV12-4
j_gene: TRBJ1-1
abundance: NA
d_gene: TRBD1
CDR3aa: CASSLGQGSEAFF
CDR3nt: TGTGCCAGCAGTTTAGGACAGGGCTCTGAAGCTTTCTTT

v_gene: TRBV19
j_gene: TRBJ2-5
abundance: NA
d_gene: TRBD1
CDR3aa: CASSTGQGRTETQYF
CDR3nt: TGTGCCAGTAGTACCGGACAGGGTAGGACGGAGACCCAGTACTTC

v_gene: TRBV7-3
j_gene: TRBJ2-3
abundance: once
d_gene: TRBD2
CDR3aa: CASSLVGGGTDTQYF
CDR3nt: TGTGCCAGCAGCTTAGTTGGGGGAGGGACAGATACGCAGTATTTT

v_gene: TRBV5-1
j_gene: TRBJ2-2
abundance: once
d_gene: NA
CDR3aa: CASSLARGNTGELFF
CDR3nt: TGCGCCAGCAGCTTGGCCAGGGGGAACACCGGGGAGCTGTTTTTT

v_gene: TRBV7-7
j_gene: TRBJ2-2
abundance: NA
d_gene: NA
CDR3aa: CASSIPGTGELFF
CDR3nt: TGTGCCAGCAGTATCCCGGGAACCGGGGAGCTGTTTTTT

v_gene: TRBV13
j_gene: TRBJ2-5
abundance: few
d_gene: TRBD1
CDR3aa: CASSLEGGSQETQYF
CDR3nt: TGTGCCAGCAGCTTAGAAGGGGGCTCTCAAGAGACCCAGTACTTC

v_gene: TRBV7-8
j_gene: TRBJ2-5
abundance: NA
d_gene: NA
CDR3aa: CASSQQKRETQYF
CDR3nt: TGTGCCAGCAGCCAACAAAAGAGGGAGACCCAGTACTTC

v_gene: TRBV28
j_gene: TRBJ2-1
abundance: NA
d_gene: NA
CDR3aa: CASNFGANNEQFF
CDR3nt: TGTGCCAGCAATTTTGGAGCCAACAATGAGCAGTTCTTC

v_gene: TRBV11-2
j_gene: TRBJ2-7
abundance: NA
d_gene: TRBD1
CDR3aa: CASSLTGTDPNYEQYF
CDR3nt: TGTGCCAGCAGCTTAACCGGGACAGACCCAAACTACGAGCAGTACTTC

v_gene: TRBV5-1
j_gene: TRBJ1-2
abundance: NA
d_gene: TRBD1
CDR3aa: CASSFGTGVTNYGYTF
CDR3nt: TGCGCCAGCAGCTTCGGGACAGGTGTAACTAACTATGGCTACACCTTC

v_gene: TRBV7-9
j_gene: TRBJ1-4
abundance: NA
d_gene: NA
CDR3aa: CASSLVRDNEKLFF
CDR3nt: TGTGCCAGCAGCTTAGTTCGGGATAATGAAAAACTGTTTTTT

v_gene: TRBV2
j_gene: TRBJ1-4
abundance: NA
d_gene: TRBD1
CDR3aa: CASSPGQFNEKLFF
CDR3nt: TGTGCCAGCAGTCCGGGACAGTTTAATGAAAAACTGTTTTTT

v_gene: TRBV9
j_gene: TRBJ1-1
abundance: NA
d_gene: NA
CDR3aa: CASSVTSRYTEAFF
CDR3nt: TGTGCCAGCAGCGTAACATCGAGGTACACTGAAGCTTTCTTT

v_gene: TRBV19
j_gene: TRBJ2-3
abundance: NA
d_gene: NA
CDR3aa: CASSIPGTDTQYF
CDR3nt: TGTGCCAGTAGTATTCCCGGCACAGATACGCAGTATTTT

v_gene: TRBV2
j_gene: TRBJ1-5
abundance: NA
d_gene: NA
CDR3aa: CASSAGTLRPQHF
CDR3nt: TGTGCCAGCAGTGCAGGGACTCTGCGGCCCCAGCATTTT

v_gene: TRBV6-5
j_gene: TRBJ2-3
abundance: NA
d_gene: NA
CDR3aa: CASQGYWGADTQYF
CDR3nt: TGTGCCAGCCAGGGGTATTGGGGCGCAGATACGCAGTATTTT

v_gene: TRBV5-4
j_gene: TRBJ2-1
abundance: NA
d_gene: NA
CDR3aa: CASSRDRHNEQFF
CDR3nt: TGTGCCAGCAGCCGCGACAGACACAATGAGCAGTTCTTC

v_gene: TRBV29-1
j_gene: TRBJ2-1
abundance: NA
d_gene: NA
CDR3aa: CSAKGHSDGEQFF
CDR3nt: TGCAGCGCAAAGGGGCACAGTGACGGTGAGCAGTTCTTC

v_gene: TRBV5-8
j_gene: TRBJ1-2
abundance: NA
d_gene: NA
CDR3aa: CASSLGQAANYGYTF
CDR3nt: TGTGCCAGCAGCTTGGGACAGGCCGCTAACTATGGCTACACCTTC

v_gene: TRBV5-4
j_gene: TRBJ1-2
abundance: few
d_gene: NA
CDR3aa: CASSLATSYGYTF
CDR3nt: TGTGCCAGCAGCTTGGCCACAAGCTATGGCTACACCTTC

v_gene: TRBV14
j_gene: TRBJ1-5
abundance: few
d_gene: NA
CDR3aa: CASSQDPPDQPQHF
CDR3nt: TGTGCCAGCAGCCAAGATCCGCCAGATCAGCCCCAGCATTTT

v_gene: TRBV5-1
j_gene: TRBJ2-1
abundance: NA
d_gene: TRBD1
CDR3aa: CASSSPGGYNEQFF
CDR3nt: TGCGCCAGCAGCTCACCAGGGGGCTACAATGAGCAGTTCTTC

v_gene: TRBV6-5
j_gene: TRBJ1-2
abundance: NA
d_gene: NA
CDR3aa: CAGKEGGYTF
CDR3nt: TGTGCCGGAAAGGAGGGCGGCTACACCTTC

v_gene: TRBV5-1
j_gene: TRBJ2-3
abundance: once
d_gene: TRBD2
CDR3aa: CASSITGTSLGTDTQYF
CDR3nt: TGCGCCAGCAGCATCACCGGGACTAGTTTAGGTACAGATACGCAGTATTTT

v_gene: TRBV27
j_gene: TRBJ2-1
abundance: NA
d_gene: TRBD2
CDR3aa: CASSRLAGGGEQFF
CDR3nt: TGTGCCAGCAGCAGACTAGCGGGAGGCGGTGAGCAGTTCTTC

v_gene: TRBV15
j_gene: TRBJ1-4
abundance: NA
d_gene: NA
CDR3aa: CATSAPRGGVDEKLFF
CDR3nt: TGTGCCACCAGCGCCCCCCGGGGGGGGGTGGATGAAAAACTGTTTTTT

v_gene: TRBV6-1
j_gene: TRBJ2-3
abundance: NA
d_gene: NA
CDR3aa: CASSEAVGTDTQYF
CDR3nt: TGTGCCAGCAGTGAAGCGGTCGGGACAGATACGCAGTATTTT

v_gene: TRBV7-7
j_gene: TRBJ2-3
abundance: NA
d_gene: TRBD2
CDR3aa: CASSSPRGRGSTDTQYF
CDR3nt: TGTGCTAGCAGCTCCCCACGTGGGCGGGGGAGCACAGATACGCAGTATTTT

v_gene: TRBV6-1
j_gene: TRBJ2-7
abundance: NA
d_gene: TRBD2
CDR3aa: CASSESSGRVHEQYF
CDR3nt: TGTGCCAGCAGTGAAAGTAGCGGGAGGGTCCACGAGCAGTACTTC